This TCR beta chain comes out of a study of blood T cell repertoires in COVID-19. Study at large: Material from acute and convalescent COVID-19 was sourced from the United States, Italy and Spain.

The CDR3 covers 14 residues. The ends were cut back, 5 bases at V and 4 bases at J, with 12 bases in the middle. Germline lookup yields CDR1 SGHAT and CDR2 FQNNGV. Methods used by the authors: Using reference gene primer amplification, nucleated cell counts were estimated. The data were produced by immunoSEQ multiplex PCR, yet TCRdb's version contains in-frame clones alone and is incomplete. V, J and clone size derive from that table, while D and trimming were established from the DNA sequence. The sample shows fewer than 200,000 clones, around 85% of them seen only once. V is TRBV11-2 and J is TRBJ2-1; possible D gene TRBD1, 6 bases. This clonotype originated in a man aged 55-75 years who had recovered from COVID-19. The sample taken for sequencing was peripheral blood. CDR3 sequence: CASSPSGQYNEQFF. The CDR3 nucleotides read TGTGCCAGCAGCCCGTCGGGACAATACAATGAGCAGTTCTTC.